The 30 T cell receptor beta chains in this list originate from one sample, sequenced in a study of T cell repertoires in cytomegalovirus infection. TCRdb redid the calling of the reads with MiXCR, one entry per CDR3 protein. Of about 570,000 distinct CDR3 sequences detected, 35% to 50% appear once; the ten largest clones hold 48%. Their cognate antigens are unknown. The sample in question was cultured PBMCs, obtained from culture after CMV antigen stimulation. Source of these receptors: a human donor in good health (CMV status not recorded). Some clones in this sample may be carry-over from other donors' samples.

This clonotype has a count of ten or more. The CDR3 loop reads CASSSTSGALSSYNEQFF. The CDR3 region has the DNA TGTGCCAGCAGTTCGACTAGCGGGGCACTAAGCTCCTACAATGAGCAGTTCTTC. The chain is built from TRBV25-1 and TRBJ2-1; 11 bases agree with TRBD2. The CDR3 extends over 18 amino acids. CDR1 MGHDK and CDR2 SYGVNS come from the germline V gene. V was clipped by 5 bases and J by 0 bases; unmatched bases: 9.

The chain links TRBV5-5 to TRBJ1-5, with 7 bases matching TRBD1. The ends lost 4 bases at V and 0 bases at J; junction bases unmatched: 10. Germline lookup yields CDR1 SGHKS and CDR2 YYEKEE (reference sequence). The CDR3 has 17 amino acids. The CDR3 nucleotides are TGTGCCAGCAGCCTTAGGGACAGAAGATATAGCAATCAGCCCCAGCATTTT. Protein product: CASSLRDRRYSNQPQHF. The full variable domain, rest sourced from reference TRBV5-5 and TRBJ1-5, is DAGVTQSPTHLIKTRGQQVTLRCSPISGHKSVSWYQQVLGQGPQFIFQYYEKEERGRGNFPDRFSARQFPNYSSELNVNALLLGDSALYLCASSLRDRRYSNQPQHFGDGTRLSIL.

CDR3 sequence (DNA): TGTGCCAGCTTTCGATCTAGCGGACAAGAGACCCAGTACTTC. It codes for CASFRSSGQETQYF. The chain combines TRBV6-2 or TRBV6-3 with TRBJ2-5; 7 nucleotides match TRBD2. This CDR3 has 14 amino acids. After removal of 8 bases from V and 2 bases from J, the junction contained 8 bases not matched to a gene. CDR1 is MNHEY, CDR2 SVGEGT, per germline.

The gene calls are TRBV20-1 and TRBJ2-2, with TRBD2 identical over 12 bases. This CDR3 spans 16 amino acids. V dropped 5 bases and J dropped 0; count of bases not matched to a gene: 4. The germline CDR1 and CDR2 sequences are DFQATT and SNEGSKA (reference sequence). CDR3: CSAQLAGGSNTGELFF. In DNA, the CDR3 is TGCAGTGCTCAACTAGCGGGAGGATCGAACACCGGGGAGCTGTTTTTT.

The chain combines TRBV5-6 with TRBJ2-1, with D unclear. With 5 bases removed from V and 3 bases from J, the gap between germline ends came to 9 bases. This CDR3 comprises 13 residues. Germline CDR1 SGHDT, CDR2 YYEEEE. The CDR3 coding sequence is TGTGCCAGCAGATTTAGCTTCTACAATGAGCAGTTCTTC. Its protein is CASRFSFYNEQFF.

This clonotype was seen a few times. The chain's CDR3 is CASSLGTVQPQHF. CDR3 nucleotides: TGTGCCAGCAGCTTAGGGACTGTACAGCCCCAGCATTTT. The chain carries TRBV7-4 and TRBJ1-5, with D hard to call. Germline assignment: CDR1 SGHVT and CDR2 SQSDAQ. The V and J ends lost 1 base and 7 bases respectively, with 8 bases between them. CDR3 size: 13 residues.

This clonotype came up a few times. This chain uses TRBV7-9 with TRBJ2-1; D possibly corresponds to TRBD2 (6 bases). The CDR3 is made up of 15 amino acids. Germline values: CDR1 SEHNR, CDR2 FQNEAQ (reference sequence). V was trimmed by 3 bases and J by 5 bases, leaving 14 bases between them. CDR3 coding DNA: TGTGCCAGCAGCTTGGCGGGAATCACCAACAATGAGCAGTTCTTC. As protein: CASSLAGITNNEQFF.

The rearrangement joins TRBV25-1 to TRBJ2-7; 8 bases map to TRBD1. Trimming removed 4 bases from V and 2 bases from J; junction bases left unmatched: 7. The length of the CDR3 is 15 residues. The germline V gene has CDR1 MGHDK and CDR2 SYGVNS. The DNA for the CDR3 is TGTGCCAGCAGTGCACCGGGACAGGTCCCCTACGAGCAGTACTTC. It encodes CASSAPGQVPYEQYF.

This clonotype was seen only a few times. The J gene is TRBJ1-3, the V gene TRBV2; D is unclear. V dropped 6 bases and J dropped 1 base, with 10 bases sitting between them. The V gene's germline CDR1 is SNHLY and CDR2 FYNNEI. The CDR3 is made up of 14 amino acids. The CDR3, as DNA: TGTGCCAGCAGATTGGACTTTTCTGGAAACACCATATATTTT. It encodes CASRLDFSGNTIYF.

This clonotype has only one observation. The chain employs TRBV6-1 and TRBJ2-5; weak D call: TRBD2 (6 bases). Germline V lookup: CDR1 MNHNS, CDR2 SASEGT. Trimming removed 5 bases at V and 4 bases at J, with 17 bases between. CDR3 length: 15 amino acids. The CDR3 DNA follows: TGTGCCAGCAGTACCCTACCGGACGGGGGAGAGACCCAGTACTTC. It encodes CASSTLPDGGETQYF.

This clonotype was observed a handful of times. The rearrangement links TRBV20-1 to TRBJ1-4, with D possibly matching TRBD1 (5 bases). Germline CDR1 is DFQATT and CDR2 is SNEGSKA (reference sequence). Trimming took off 6 bases at V and 8 bases at J, with 16 bases between the two ends. The CDR3 sequence is 13 residues long. CDR3 in DNA: TGCAGTGCATTCCTCCGGGACCGGGAAAAACTGTTTTTT. Protein: CSAFLRDREKLFF.

V usage is TRBV19 and J usage is TRBJ1-6, with a tentative D call TRBD1 (5 bases). The CDR3 consists of 18 residues. Per germline, CDR1 LNHDA and CDR2 SQIVND (reference sequence). The V end lost 2 bases, the J end lost 0 bases, and 14 bases lay between the germline ends. The CDR3 sequence: CASSIMAGRSSYNSPLHF. The CDR3 DNA is TGTGCCAGTAGTATAATGGCAGGGAGGAGCTCCTATAATTCACCCCTCCACTTT.

This clonotype was found many times. The rearrangement links TRBV7-2 to TRBJ1-5, with a tentative D call TRBD1 (5 bases). The CDR3 sequence is 18 residues long. The V gene's germline CDR1 is SGHTA and CDR2 FQGNSA. Trimming removed 5 bases from V and 1 base from J, with 21 bases in between. The CDR3 bases are TGTGCCAGCAGCCCACTCCCGGGGGGGGATGGGAGCAATCAGCCCCAGCATTTT. Translated: CASSPLPGGDGSNQPQHF.

The V and J genes are TRBV6-1 and TRBJ2-5; tentatively, D is TRBD1 (6 bases). The CDR3 is made up of 16 amino acids. Germline values: CDR1 MNHNS, CDR2 SASEGT. Trimming pared 0 bases from V and 1 base from J, leaving 12 bases between. The CDR3 is CASSEAGRGSQETQYF. CDR3 in DNA: TGTGCCAGCAGTGAAGCTGGTAGGGGGTCCCAAGAGACCCAGTACTTC.

This chain uses TRBV7-6 with TRBJ2-3; D is possibly TRBD1 (6 bases). Germline V gene sequence: CDR1 SGHVS, CDR2 FNYEAQ. The CDR3 contains 13 residues. V was clipped by 8 bases and J by 4 bases, with 13 bases between them. Here the CDR3 reads CASGRGGPDTQYF. The CDR3 DNA is TGTGCCAGCGGACGAGGGGGACCAGATACGCAGTATTTT.

J is TRBJ2-6 and V is TRBV7-2; D perhaps matches TRBD1 (7 bases). The V end lost 0 bases, the J end lost 1 base, and 19 bases lay between the germline ends. CDR1 is SGHTA and CDR2 is FQGNSA in the germline V gene. The CDR3 covers 20 residues. In nucleotides, the CDR3 is TGTGCCAGCAGCTTAGCCCGGCAGGGGGGCCAGTGGTCTGGGGCCAACGTCCTGACTTTC. Translating it yields CASSLARQGGQWSGANVLTF. The whole variable domain, remainder taken from reference TRBV7-2 and TRBJ2-6, is GAGVSQSPSNKVTEKGKDVELRCDPISGHTALYWYRQSLGQGLEFLIYFQGNSAPDKSGLPSDRFSAERTGGSVSTLTIQRTQQEDSAVYLCASSLARQGGQWSGANVLTFGAGSRLTVL.

The J gene is TRBJ2-1, the V gene TRBV7-2; D gene ambiguous. Germline loops: CDR1 SGHTA, CDR2 FQGNSA. V lost 6 bases and J lost 8, with 11 bases in between. This CDR3 comprises 12 residues. The CDR3 reads CASRGGLDEQFF. The CDR3 DNA sequence: TGTGCCAGCAGAGGTGGGTTGGATGAGCAGTTCTTC.

For the CDR3, the DNA is TGCGCCAGCAGCTCAACGGGACAGTACAATGAGCAGTTCTTC. It yields the protein CASSSTGQYNEQFF. V gene TRBV5-1 combines with J gene TRBJ2-1, with 7 bases aligning to TRBD1. The V and J ends lost 3 bases and 4 bases, in that order; junction bases with no gene match: 4. Germline values: CDR1 SGHRS, CDR2 YFSETQ. The CDR3 loop spans 14 amino acids.

The J gene is TRBJ2-1, the V gene TRBV11-2; TRBD2 matches at 12 bases. Germline assignment: CDR1 SGHAT and CDR2 FQNNGV. This CDR3 comprises 18 residues. V shed 1 base and J 4 bases; nucleotides not matched to a gene: 8. CDR3 protein: CASSLVFRTSGIYNEQFF. Here the CDR3 DNA reads TGTGCCAGCAGCTTAGTGTTTAGGACTAGCGGGATATACAATGAGCAGTTCTTC.

Only a few counts were recorded for this clonotype. V is TRBV7-2 and J is TRBJ1-5; D ambiguous. From germline, CDR1 is SGHTA and CDR2 FQGNSA. The CDR3 loop spans 15 amino acids. The V end was cut by 1 base, the J end by 1 base, with 8 bases between. The CDR3 region has the DNA TGTGCCAGCAGCTTAGGGCTACAAAGCAATCAGCCCCAGCATTTT. It is translated as CASSLGLQSNQPQHF.

V and J are TRBV5-1 and TRBJ1-1; maybe TRBD1 (5 bases). The CDR3 covers 16 residues. Germline assignment: CDR1 SGHRS and CDR2 YFSETQ. With 4 bases removed from V and 0 bases from J, the gap between germline ends came to 16 bases. The CDR3 DNA follows: TGCGCCAGCAGCACTGGTGGGGCGAGGGTGAACACTGAAGCTTTCTTT. This encodes CASSTGGARVNTEAFF.

V and J are TRBV11-2 and TRBJ2-7; D is uncertain. The V gene lost 1 base and the J gene lost 1 base, with 11 bases spanning the gap. The CDR3 extends over 15 amino acids. Looked up from germline, CDR1 is SGHAT and CDR2 is FQNNGV. CDR3 residues: CASSLGAERSYEQYF. CDR3 nucleotide sequence: TGTGCCAGCAGCTTAGGGGCAGAGCGTTCCTACGAGCAGTACTTC.

The chain uses TRBV12-3 or TRBV12-4 and TRBJ1-1; D uncertain. V lost 6 bases and J lost 6, with 11 bases in between. This CDR3 has 12 amino acids. The CDR3 nucleotides read TGTGCCAGCAGGGATCCGGGCCCTGAAGCTTTCTTT. This sequence encodes CASRDPGPEAFF.

This clonotype was seen repeatedly, ten times or more. The rearrangement uses TRBV7-2 and TRBJ1-3; 9 nucleotides align to TRBD1. Unmatched junction bases numbered 2, after V lost 4 bases and J lost 4 bases. There are 14 residues in the CDR3. Germline-derived CDR1 and CDR2 are SGHTA and FQGNSA. This chain's CDR3 is CASSSTGGGNTIYF. CDR3 DNA: TGTGCCAGCAGCTCGACAGGGGGGGGAAACACCATATATTTT. Using reference TRBV7-2 and TRBJ1-3 for the parts outside the CDR3, the full variable domain is GAGVSQSPSNKVTEKGKDVELRCDPISGHTALYWYRQSLGQGLEFLIYFQGNSAPDKSGLPSDRFSAERTGGSVSTLTIQRTQQEDSAVYLCASSSTGGGNTIYFGEGSWLTVV.

This clonotype appeared many times. The chain combines TRBV6-5 with TRBJ2-1, with a possible D match to TRBD2 (5 bases). This CDR3 is 12 amino acids long. The germline gives CDR1 MNHEY, CDR2 SVGAGI. V gave up 4 bases and J gave up 9 bases, with 10 bases separating them. CDR3 in amino acids: CASSFVGGEQFF. In nucleotides, the CDR3 is TGTGCCAGCAGTTTTGTAGGAGGTGAGCAGTTCTTC.

V usage is TRBV7-6 and J usage is TRBJ2-5; 8 bases fit TRBD2. Germline CDR1 and CDR2: SGHVS and FNYEAQ. Trimming removed 2 bases from V and 4 bases from J; junction bases left unmatched: 12. This CDR3 has 17 residues. This chain's CDR3 is CASSLRILAGAAETQYF. The CDR3 DNA sequence: TGTGCCAGCAGCTTACGCATCCTAGCGGGCGCTGCAGAGACCCAGTACTTC.

The chain uses TRBV2 and TRBJ1-2, with D perhaps TRBD1 (6 bases). V lost 6 bases, J lost 5 bases, and 16 bases lay in between. The CDR3 covers 14 residues. Germline CDR1 and CDR2: SNHLY and FYNNEI. CDR3 amino acids: CASSNGQTHYGYTF. CDR3 bases: TGTGCCAGCAGCAACGGACAGACTCATTATGGCTACACCTTC.

A few counts support this clonotype. This rearrangement joins TRBV4-2 to TRBJ2-1; 13 bases align to TRBD2. Germline V gene lookup returns CDR1 LGHNA and CDR2 YNFKEQ. V shed 0 bases and J 8 bases; nucleotides not matched to a gene: 7. This CDR3 spans 17 amino acids. The CDR3 nucleotides are TGTGCCAGCAGCCAAGATATCACTAGCGGGGGGGCCGATGAGCAGTTCTTC. Its translation is CASSQDITSGGADEQFF.

This clonotype was picked up one time. The chain uses TRBV12-3 or TRBV12-4 and TRBJ1-2; perhaps TRBD1 as D (6 bases). This CDR3 has 14 residues. Trimming left V 5 bases short and J 6 bases short, with 16 bases between. CDR3 DNA: TGTGCCAGCAGTACCACTACAGGGAGACATGGCTACACCTTC. Its protein is CASSTTTGRHGYTF.

This clonotype has just a few counts. J is TRBJ2-3 and V is TRBV7-2; TRBD1 matches 8 bases. This CDR3 contains 15 residues. Germline CDR1 reads SGHTA; CDR2 reads FQGNSA. The V segment lost 8 bases and the J segment 2 bases; nucleotides outside the gene matches: 9. The CDR3 reads CASGLDRGLTDTQYF. The CDR3 DNA reads TGTGCCAGCGGATTAGACAGGGGACTCACAGATACGCAGTATTTT. Full variable domain (missing parts from reference TRBV7-2 and TRBJ2-3): GAGVSQSPSNKVTEKGKDVELRCDPISGHTALYWYRQSLGQGLEFLIYFQGNSAPDKSGLPSDRFSAERTGGSVSTLTIQRTQQEDSAVYLCASGLDRGLTDTQYFGPGTRLTVL.